This T cell receptor (beta chain) is from a study of blood T cell repertoires in COVID-19. Data came from immunoSEQ multiplex PCR; TCRdb stores just in-frame clones and leaves some out. The data hold 250,000 or so clones, with 70% to 90% observed a single time. Looked up from germline, CDR1 is SGHRS and CDR2 is YFSETQ. The CDR3 is made up of 13 amino acids. V dropped 3 bases and J dropped 5 bases, with 6 bases sitting between them. V is TRBV5-1 and J is TRBJ1-6; D call uncertain. The sample was peripheral blood. The TCR comes from a man aged 25 to 40 with active or convalescent COVID-19. CDR3 loop: CASSSQDNSPLHF. CDR3 bases: TGCGCCAGCAGCTCACAAGATAATTCACCCCTCCACTTT.